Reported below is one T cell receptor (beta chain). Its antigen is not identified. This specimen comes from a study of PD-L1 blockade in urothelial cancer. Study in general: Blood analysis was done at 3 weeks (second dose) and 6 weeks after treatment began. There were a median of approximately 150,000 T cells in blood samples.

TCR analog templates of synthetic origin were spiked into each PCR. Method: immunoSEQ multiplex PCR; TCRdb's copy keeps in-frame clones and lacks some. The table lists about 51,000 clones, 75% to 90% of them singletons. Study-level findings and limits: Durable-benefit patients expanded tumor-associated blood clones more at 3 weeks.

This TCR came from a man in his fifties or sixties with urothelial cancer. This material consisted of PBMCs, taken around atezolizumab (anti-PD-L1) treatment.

CDR3 region: CASSEGQGFVVGELFF. CDR3 nucleotide sequence: TGTGCCAGCAGCGAAGGACAGGGCTTTGTCGTCGGGGAGCTGTTTTTT. The V gene is TRBV7-2, the J gene TRBJ2-2; 8 bases line up with TRBD1. CDR1 and CDR2 (germline): SGHTA, FQGNSA. V lost 5 bases and J lost 7; bases outside the gene matches: 12. The CDR3 runs 16 residues.